The rows below give T cell receptor beta chains drawn from one sample of a study of shared clonotypes between healthy human individuals. The data were produced by immunoSEQ multiplex PCR, yet TCRdb's version contains in-frame clones alone and is incomplete. The repertoire has 300,000 to 400,000 clones, around 74% of them found once; the top ten carry about a tenth. Sequenced: memory CD4+ T cells sorted from blood. These TCRs come from a man younger than 40 in good health. Both conserved end residues are part of each CDR3. D genes are given only for firm matches. Clone size is shown for a subset of rows, as once, few, many or a class of expanded clone.

V	length	D	size	J	DNA	CDR3
TRBV2	11	-	-	TRBJ2-1	TGTGCCAGCCACGGGTCCTCGGGGGAGTTCTTC	CASHGSSGEFF
TRBV10-3	13	-	few	TRBJ2-1	TGTGCCATCAGTGAGTCCGGCTACAATGAGCAGTTCTTC	CAISESGYNEQFF
TRBV19	13	-	-	TRBJ2-1	TGTGCCAGTGCCGGGAACCCCTACAATGAGCAGTTCTTC	CASAGNPYNEQFF
TRBV6-1	15	-	-	TRBJ2-7	TGTGCCAGCAGTGAATGGGGACACGCCGACTACGAGCAGTACTTC	CASSEWGHADYEQYF
TRBV13	17	-	few	TRBJ2-7	TGTGCCAGCAGCCTCGGGGTAGGGGCCCTGAGCTCCTACGAGCAGTACTTC	CASSLGVGALSSYEQYF
TRBV6-5	13	-	-	TRBJ2-7	TGTGCCAGCACCGGAGGTCTTGCTGGCGAGCAGTACTTC	CASTGGLAGEQYF
TRBV10-3	17	-	-	TRBJ1-5	TGTGCCATGTGGAGGCCGCCGAGCCAGGACCCAAATCAGCCCCAGCATTTT	CAMWRPPSQDPNQPQHF
TRBV6-1	15	-	few	TRBJ2-6	TGTGCCAGCATACCGCAAATAACTGGGGCCAACGTCCTGACTTTC	CASIPQITGANVLTF
TRBV6-6	13	-	-	TRBJ1-1	TGTGCCAGCAGAGACAGATTGAACACTGAAGCTTTCTTT	CASRDRLNTEAFF
TRBV29-1	12	-	-	TRBJ1-2	TGCAGCGCCGGCAGGGGCTCCTATGGCTACACCTTC	CSAGRGSYGYTF
TRBV6-5	15	TRBD2	-	TRBJ2-1	TGTGCCAGCAGGACACGGACTAGTGCCTACAATGAGCAGTTCTTC	CASRTRTSAYNEQFF
TRBV18	15	-	-	TRBJ1-1	TGTGCCAGCTCACCACCGTCCGTAAGGGACACTGAAGCTTTCTTT	CASSPPSVRDTEAFF
TRBV18	13	-	-	TRBJ1-1	TGTGCCAGCTCACCAGGGCCTAACACTGAAGCTTTCTTT	CASSPGPNTEAFF
TRBV14	13	-	-	TRBJ2-7	TGTGCCAGCAGCCAAGATTCGGAATACGAGCAGTACTTC	CASSQDSEYEQYF
TRBV25-1	14	-	-	TRBJ2-7	TGTGCCAGCAGTGACCCCAGGAACTCCTACGAGCAGTACTTC	CASSDPRNSYEQYF
TRBV28	15	-	-	TRBJ2-7	TGTGCCAGCAGCCCCTTTCCGGGAGAAAACGACGAGCAGTACTTC	CASSPFPGENDEQYF
TRBV25-1	12	-	-	TRBJ2-7	TGTGCCAGCAACACACAAACAGGACAACTGTACTTC	CASNTQTGQLYF
TRBV7-2	17	-	-	TRBJ2-5	TGTGCCAGCAGCTTAGCTGGTGTAGGTGATTTTGGGGAGACCCAGTACTTC	CASSLAGVGDFGETQYF
TRBV2	14	TRBD1	-	TRBJ2-7	TGTGCCAGCAGTGAGACGGACAGGGACTACGAGCAGTACTTC	CASSETDRDYEQYF
TRBV4-1	17	-	-	TRBJ2-3	TGCGCCAGCAGCCAAGGTTTCTTCCAGGAAATCACAGATACGCAGTATTTT	CASSQGFFQEITDTQYF
TRBV9	15	-	-	TRBJ2-3	TGTGCCAGCAGCGTAGAACAGCGGGTGGGGGGTACGCAGTATTTT	CASSVEQRVGGTQYF
TRBV5-1	12	-	-	TRBJ2-7	TGCGCCAGCAGCTCGGACTCCTACGAGCAGTACTTC	CASSSDSYEQYF
TRBV5-5	14	-	-	TRBJ1-3	TGTGCCAGCAGTCTAGGTGGGGCTGGAAACACCATATATTTT	CASSLGGAGNTIYF
TRBV29-1	12	-	once	TRBJ2-3	TGCAGCGTGAAGGTCGACGGGGGTACGCAGTATTTT	CSVKVDGGTQYF
TRBV30	15	TRBD1	-	TRBJ1-5	TGTGCCTGGAGTCAGGGGGCGTTTATGGATCAGCCCCAGCATTTT	CAWSQGAFMDQPQHF